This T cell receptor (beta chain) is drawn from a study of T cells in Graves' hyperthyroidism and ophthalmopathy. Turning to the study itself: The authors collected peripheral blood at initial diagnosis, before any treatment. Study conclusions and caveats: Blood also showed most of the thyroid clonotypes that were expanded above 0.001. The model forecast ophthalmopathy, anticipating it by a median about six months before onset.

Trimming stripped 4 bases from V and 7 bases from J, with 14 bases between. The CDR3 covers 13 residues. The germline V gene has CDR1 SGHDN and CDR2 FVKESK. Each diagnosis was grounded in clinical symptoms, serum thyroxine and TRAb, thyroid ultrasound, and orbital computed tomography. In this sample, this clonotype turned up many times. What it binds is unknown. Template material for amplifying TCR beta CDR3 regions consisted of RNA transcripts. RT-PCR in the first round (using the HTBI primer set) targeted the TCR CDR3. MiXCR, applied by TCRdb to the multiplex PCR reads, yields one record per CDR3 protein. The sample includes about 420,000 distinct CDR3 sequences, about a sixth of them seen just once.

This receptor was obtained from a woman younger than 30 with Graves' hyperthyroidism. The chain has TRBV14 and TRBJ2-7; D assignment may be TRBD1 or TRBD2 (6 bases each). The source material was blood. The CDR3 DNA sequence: TGTGCCAGCAGCCTTAGCCCGGGGGCAGAGCAGTACTTC. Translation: CASSLSPGAEQYF.